This T cell receptor (beta chain) was recovered during a study of cytomegalovirus exposure and HLA in healthy donors (dated by TCRdb to the late 2010s). Notes on the research overall: According to an earlier analysis of a few hundred of the donors, 200 million or so T cells yielded over 100 million unique TCR beta sequences and about 300 Gb of sequence data. An early release covering some 640 HLA-typed donors comprised about 320 gigabases of sequencing data and around 80 million unique TCR sequences. Among the roughly 390 genotyped donors, around 81% belonged to the genetic ancestry cluster associated with self-reported Caucasian donors. The study aimed to test whether cataloging public T cell receptors could reveal signatures of past pathogen exposure. The study profiled the T cell repertoires of 550 to 700 subjects by immunosequencing and related them to cytomegalovirus serostatus. Besides the first cohort of roughly 660 subjects, a separate validation cohort made up of about 120 different subjects was used. High-throughput TCR immunosequencing, statistical association of individual TCRs with disease status, and machine learning were combined to predict cytomegalovirus infection status. To study patterns of TCR occurrence, a later analysis re-analyzed previously published TCR beta repertoires from several hundred donors and added high-resolution HLA genotyping. Rather than using new phenotypic data, the later analysis identified candidate immune exposures from TCR beta sequences and from how often those sequences occurred across donors. An earlier analysis of several hundred of the donors applied high-throughput TCR beta sequencing to assess whether each TCR beta V gene segment acted as functional or pseudogenic. Donor age, sex, ethnicity and CMV serostatus were collected together with the repertoire data. A later genetic analysis used genome-wide SNP genotypes for 398 of the 666 donors, treating that subset as a discovery cohort. All discovery cohort repertoires had been generated on a single sequencing platform. Both class I and class II loci were covered by HLA typing, at four-digit resolution. Typing coverage differed by locus: A, B, C, DRB1 and DQB1 were typed in roughly 629-630 donors, DQA1 in about 560, DPA1 in roughly 590, and DPB1 in roughly 470. Four to six DR-DQ haplotypes were handled as single units for association and clustering because linkage in the cohort was strong. Among around 400 genotyped donors of the cohort, an average of about 220,000 unique TCR beta nucleotide sequences was sequenced per donor, of which roughly 17% were non-productive.

The table lists this clone with a few counts. The antigen it recognizes is unknown. There are no base qualities to consult, and no much larger clone falls within one base. The library was built by means of the immunoSEQ multiplex PCR assay. For the multiplex PCR, a mixture combining 60 forward primers for TCR Vbeta segments and 13 reverse primers for TCR Jbeta segments was used. Amplification of the CDR3 region of rearranged TCR beta genes was performed with a multiplex PCR assay on genomic DNA. The Illumina HiSeq System was used to sequence the amplified TCR beta libraries as 87-base-pair reads. Turning to the authors' computational methods: In a later analysis, tens of millions of unique TCR beta chains were counted across the roughly 610 repertoires, and approximately 11 million of these chains were shared by at least two donors. A nearest-neighbor algorithm error-corrected the raw reads and collapsed the reads into unique sequences, merging closely related sequences to remove PCR and sequencing errors. V, D and J gene segments were assigned by aligning CDR3 sequences to IMGT reference sequences. For a sequence to be retained, a match of at least six nucleotides was required to both a V gene segment and a J gene segment. Rearrangements were classified as productive when the CDR3 lacked stop codons and remained in frame with V and J, and all other rearrangements were classified as non-productive. CDR3 was defined according to IMGT convention as the region running from the second conserved V-encoded cysteine to the conserved J-encoded phenylalanine. In an earlier analysis of around 570 of the donors, sequences lacking an unambiguous match to a single V gene segment were excluded. An earlier analysis of some 500 of the donors classified V segments as functional when productive rearrangements were above 56.7% and as segregating when the standard deviation between donors was above 5%. To diagnose cytomegalovirus status from the catalog of TCR beta chain sequences, a statistical classification framework was built. A later analysis assigned V and J genes by comparing TCR nucleotide sequences with IMGT/GENE-DB human TR gene sequences. A later analysis assigned CDR3 sequences and most-parsimonious VDJ recombination scenarios with the TCRdist pipeline. In a later analysis, each TCR beta chain was defined by its CDR3 amino acid sequence together with its V-gene family, and reads lacking a unique V-gene family were excluded. As a way to deal with suspected cross-contamination and a sequencing artifact, a later analysis dropped approximately 570 nucleotide sequences that were highly shared and had low generation probability. A later analysis calculated a clonal expansion index for each public chain from normalized within-repertoire ranks of inferred template counts. In a later analysis, generation probabilities were computed with a VDJ recombination model fitted to out-of-frame rearrangements, and the resulting probabilities were checked against IGoR. In a later analysis, TCR-TCR, TCR-HLA and TCR-CMV co-occurrence was scored with hypergeometric tests, and a repertoire-size bias correction was applied to TCR pairs. A later analysis estimated false discovery rates by permuting HLA or CMV assignments 20 times. A later analysis grouped co-occurring TCRs with DBSCAN, adding TCRdist sequence similarity when clustering within HLA-allele-positive subsets. Repertoires with fewer than 30,000 or more than 120,000 public chains, plus five repertoires with anomalous nucleotide sharing, were excluded from co-occurrence clustering. This is the immuneACCESS table as TCRdb keeps it, with only in-frame sequences that have V and J called. A part of the clones is gone; compared with another copy, unresolved V genes explain less than half, and the rest is unexplained. That table is the source of V, J and clone size, and D and trimming were worked out from the DNA. Present in this sample are some 120,000 clones, more than 60% of which were seen just once. The leading ten clones occupy around 4% of the sample.

The cohort comprised fewer than 750 healthy bone marrow donors. At the time of sampling, all cohort members were nominally healthy, though unrecorded immune exposures were likely present. The donor was CMV seronegative and was included in the group of over 300 seronegative cohort members. Each donor provided a peripheral blood sample, and peripheral blood mononuclear cells were used for TCR beta sequencing. The Qiagen DNeasy Blood Extraction Kit was used to extract genomic DNA from the blood cell samples. Points the paper makes about the study in general: Roughly uniform sequencing depth across donors was assumed in presence/absence analyses, although this assumption may not hold. A cluster of highly shared sequence variants was judged likely to be a technical artifact of the sequencing pipeline. A later genetic analysis associated a missense DCLRE1C variant with V-gene and J-gene trimming of TCR beta chains, and an independent cohort replicated the association. Because HLA typing was unavailable for some donors at each locus, only the typed subset was used in association tests. The classifier was reported to diagnose cytomegalovirus status with high specificity and sensitivity in both the original cohort and the validation cohort. Correlated functional status among segregating V segments might be attributable to linkage disequilibrium, but an unknown experimental factor could not be ruled out. According to a later analysis, most CMV-associated TCR beta chains appeared to be HLA-restricted, and the HLA associations seemed to be driven largely by CMV exposure. Compared with equally common non-associated chains, HLA-associated TCR beta chains in a later analysis were more clonally expanded and had lower generation probabilities. In the study, 150 to 200 TCR beta chains were listed as associated with cytomegalovirus. For the cohort, immune exposure information was limited to CMV serostatus. A later analysis reported that several top co-occurrence clusters appeared linked to parvovirus B19, influenza, CMV and Epstein-Barr virus. In a later analysis, TCR association rates were found to vary across HLA loci, with the most associated TCRs seen for DRB1 alleles and the fewest for HLA-C alleles. Because counts were too low, more than 15 rarely observed V segments, including chromosome 9 orphons, were excluded from the earlier analysis of around 590 of the donors. Assigning TCR associations to individual alleles was difficult when HLA alleles, especially DR and DQ, strongly co-occurred. A further reported finding was that TCR beta sequences accurately predicted the HLA-A and HLA-B alleles for most subjects in the first cohort. An earlier analysis of roughly 570 of the donors showed that most TCR beta V segments appeared in productive rearrangements either about 87% or about 30% of the time, which broadly matched IMGT annotations. While some public TCRs were present in many individuals, most TCR sequences turned up only very rarely across donors. In vitro tests confirmed that three of the cytomegalovirus-associated TCR beta chains recognize cytomegalovirus antigens. Compared with the approximately 670-donor mean, donors in an Asian-associated ancestry cluster had fewer N-insertions in productive TCRs, according to a later genetic analysis. At a false discovery rate of 0.05, a later analysis linked 15,000 to 20,000 TCR beta sequences to specific HLA alleles. The authors suggested that the approach could potentially be extended to other disease states and immunological phenotypes. Only TCR beta chains were sequenced in this cohort, and the absence of alpha or paired-chain data limited detectable features. Because the 87-base-pair reads could not distinguish some IMGT-functional V segments, including TRBV6-2 and TRBV6-3, those segments were excluded.

V and J are truncated by 2 bases and 2 bases respectively, leaving an intervening sequence of 14 bases. The cysteine opens and the phenylalanine closes a CDR3 of 16 amino acids. The read is trimmed to its CDR3 DNA, 48 bases read in frame from base 1. Per the germline V gene, SGHVS is the CDR1 and FQNEAQ is the CDR2. The sequence derives from a woman between 35 and 50 years old in good health and CMV-seronegative. Source material: PBMCs. The sequence joins TRBV7-8 to TRBJ2-3; TRBD2 is perhaps the D gene, given 6 matching bases. At the DNA level, the sequence is TGTGCCAGCAGCTTATCGCTAGCGCCCCTCACAGATACGCAGTATTTT. Translated, it gives CASSLSLAPLTDTQYF.